A single count supports the clone carrying this TCR beta chain. Its antigen is unidentified. This specimen comes from a study of identical twins. Study-level points and caveats: Cord blood beta clonotypes that were abundant carried fewer insertions, and memory repertoires showed no such trend. These conclusions were based on statistical analysis (cross-sectional, not following the same donors). An excess of low generation probability was shown by twin-shared out-of-frame alpha sequences.

The cDNA had a unique molecular identifier and a template-switch universal primer site. In TCRdb, the 5' RACE reads were re-called with MiXCR into one record per CDR3 protein. The sample has 350,000 to 450,000 distinct CDR3 sequences; under 20% are singletons. Trimming removed 6 bases at V and 5 bases at J, with 8 bases between. Germline V gene data show CDR1 as MDHEN and CDR2 as SYDVKM. This CDR3 has 12 residues. V gene TRBV28 combines with J gene TRBJ2-1; no clear D. Sequenced: naive T cells sorted from blood. This sequence was found in a man aged 45-60 years in good health. DNA of the CDR3: TGTGCCAGCAGGCACATCGACAATGAGCAGTTCTTC. This sequence encodes CASRHIDNEQFF.